One and the same sample provided the 20 T cell receptor beta chains below, sequenced in a study of blood T cells in healthy people across ages. The second PCR ran roughly 6 to 12 cycles with a sample-barcoded 5' primer and J-beta primers. TCRdb processed the 5' RACE reads anew with MiXCR; each CDR3 protein has one entry. Of roughly 1,800,000 distinct CDR3 sequences in the sample, around 50% are singletons; the top ten hold around 2.1%. Source material: blood. These receptors originate from a woman in her forties in good health.

In this sample, this clonotype turned up many times. The rearrangement uses TRBV4-3 and TRBJ2-1, with 9 bases fitting TRBD1. Germline V gives CDR1 LGHNA, CDR2 YSLEER. This CDR3 contains 15 residues. V shed 0 bases, J shed 4 bases, and the junction held 1 base outside the gene matches. The CDR3 bases are TGCGCCAGCAGCCAAGAGGGGACAGGGTACAATGAGCAGTTCTTC. This codes for CASSQEGTGYNEQFF.

This clonotype was counted only a few times. The V call is TRBV9, the J call TRBJ2-1, with D hard to call. Looked up from germline, CDR1 is SGDLS and CDR2 is YYNGEE. V dropped 0 bases and J dropped 2 bases, with 6 bases sitting between them. This CDR3 comprises 14 residues. DNA for the CDR3: TGTGCCAGCAGCGTAGATCGGGCCTACAATGAGCAGTTCTTC. Encoded protein: CASSVDRAYNEQFF.

This clonotype was seen more than once but under ten times. V gene TRBV5-6 combines with J gene TRBJ2-6, with a tentative D call TRBD1 (5 bases). Trimming cost V 4 bases and J 2 bases, with 13 bases left between them. Per the germline V gene, CDR1 is SGHDT and CDR2 is YYEEEE. The CDR3 is 16 residues long. The CDR3 is CASSVSTGPGANVLTF. In DNA form, the CDR3 reads TGTGCCAGCAGCGTAAGTACAGGTCCTGGGGCCAACGTCCTGACTTTC.

V and J are TRBV12-3 or TRBV12-4 and TRBJ2-5; the match to TRBD2 covers 9 bases. Unmatched junction bases numbered 6, after V lost 2 bases and J lost 2 bases. CDR3 length: 16 residues. CDR3 sequence: CASSLSPAGGQETQYF. CDR3 DNA: TGTGCCAGCAGTTTAAGTCCGGCGGGGGGGCAAGAGACCCAGTACTTC.

V gene TRBV5-6 combines with J gene TRBJ1-6; perhaps TRBD1 as D (5 bases). The CDR3 extends over 15 amino acids. Per germline, CDR1 SGHDT and CDR2 YYEEEE. With 0 bases removed from V and 6 bases from J, the gap between germline ends came to 10 bases. The CDR3 coding sequence is TGTGCCAGCAGCTTGGAGGGGATGCGTAATTCACCCCTCCACTTT. Protein sequence: CASSLEGMRNSPLHF. Full variable domain (rest looked up from reference TRBV5-6 and TRBJ1-6): DAGVTQSPTHLIKTRGQQVTLRCSPKSGHDTVSWYQQALGQGPQFIFQYYEEEERQRGNFPDRFSGHQFPNYSSELNVNALLLGDSALYLCASSLEGMRNSPLHFGNGTRLTVT.

This clonotype came up a few times. This chain connects TRBV12-3 or TRBV12-4 to TRBJ2-3; D remains ambiguous. The CDR3 is 14 residues long. V was pared by 4 bases and J by 2 bases, with 10 bases between. In nucleotides, the CDR3 is TGTGCCAGCAGTTCAAAGATCTACACAGATACGCAGTATTTT. It translates to CASSSKIYTDTQYF.

The rearrangement links TRBV27 to TRBJ2-3; tentative D call: TRBD2 (5 bases). Trimming stripped 0 bases from V and 2 bases from J, with 21 bases between. The CDR3 totals 19 residues. CDR1 MNHEY and CDR2 SMNVEV come from the germline V gene (reference sequence). CDR3 in amino acids: CASSLSIGKSKTFTDTQYF. In DNA form, the CDR3 reads TGTGCCAGCAGTTTATCGATCGGGAAGTCGAAGACCTTCACAGATACGCAGTATTTT.

V and J are TRBV6-5 and TRBJ1-2, with 11 nucleotides matching TRBD1. The ends lost 2 bases at V and 5 bases at J; junction bases unmatched: 4. The CDR3 runs 15 residues. Per germline, CDR1 MNHEY and CDR2 SVGAGI. The CDR3 nucleotides are TGTGCCAGCAGTTACGGGACAGGGGGGCGATATGGCTACACCTTC. This gives the protein CASSYGTGGRYGYTF.

The V gene is TRBV12-3 or TRBV12-4, the J gene TRBJ1-2, with 8 positions matching TRBD1. V dropped 7 bases and J dropped 3; count of bases not matched to a gene: 4. The CDR3 spans 13 residues. CDR3 bases: TGTGCCAGCACTGGGACAGGATACTATGGCTACACCTTC. Amino acid sequence: CASTGTGYYGYTF.

The V and J genes are TRBV6-2 or TRBV6-3 and TRBJ2-1, with 9 bases aligning to TRBD1. The J segment lost 8 bases and the V segment lost 5 bases, leaving 7 bases of the junction unmatched. The CDR3 has 14 amino acids. Per germline, CDR1 MNHEY and CDR2 SVGEGT. CDR3 sequence (DNA): TGTGCCAGCAGTGGACAGGGGCCAGGCTATGAGCAGTTCTTC. Its protein product is CASSGQGPGYEQFF.

This clonotype was counted between two and nine times. V is TRBV6-1 and J is TRBJ2-6; TRBD1 matches 8 bases. The CDR3 has 18 amino acids. The V segment lost 6 bases and the J segment 1 base; nucleotides outside the gene matches: 11. The germline V gene has CDR1 MNHNS and CDR2 SASEGT. In nucleotides, the CDR3 is TGTGCCAGCAGATTTACCGGGACAGGCTTATCTGGGGCCAACGTCCTGACTTTC. This codes for CASRFTGTGLSGANVLTF.

The chain combines TRBV7-9 with TRBJ1-6; perhaps TRBD1 as D (5 bases). The CDR3 has 15 residues. Germline assignment: CDR1 SEHNR and CDR2 FQNEAQ (reference sequence). Trimming removed 3 bases from V and 7 bases from J, with 13 bases in between. This CDR3 reads CASSFRGAENSPLHF. CDR3 DNA sequence: TGTGCCAGCAGCTTTAGAGGGGCCGAAAATTCACCCCTCCACTTT.

This clonotype occurred a few times. The V and J genes are TRBV7-9 and TRBJ2-3; possibly TRBD1 for D (6 bases). This CDR3 is built from 17 residues. The germline V gene has CDR1 SEHNR and CDR2 FQNEAQ (reference sequence). V was pared by 4 bases and J by 2 bases, with 19 bases between. The CDR3 spells CASSSGTNSLYTDTQYF. The CDR3 DNA sequence: TGTGCCAGCAGCTCCGGGACAAACTCCCTCTACACAGATACGCAGTATTTT.

This clonotype was seen a handful of times. For the CDR3, the DNA is TGTGCCAGCAGTCATATCCCCGTAGCGGGGGGGCCGATGAATGAGCAGTTCTTC. Encoded protein: CASSHIPVAGGPMNEQFF. The chain couples TRBV7-9 to TRBJ2-1; the match to TRBD2 covers 11 bases. Trimming cost V 6 bases and J 7 bases; bases outside gene matches: 17. Germline CDR1 reads SEHNR; CDR2 reads FQNEAQ (reference sequence). This CDR3 has 18 residues.

This chain joins TRBV3-1 and TRBJ2-1, with a possible D match to TRBD2 (6 bases). Between the trimmed V and J ends, which lost 4 bases and 4 bases, there was a span of 14 bases. The germline V gene encodes CDR1 LGHDT and CDR2 YNNKEL (reference sequence). The CDR3 consists of 15 residues. The CDR3 reads CASSPLSGPYNEQFF. The CDR3 DNA is TGTGCCAGCAGCCCCCTAAGCGGGCCTTACAATGAGCAGTTCTTC.

The chain links TRBV7-2 to TRBJ1-6; 7 nucleotides match TRBD1. CDR1 SGHTA and CDR2 FQGNSA come from the germline V gene. The junction had 9 bases not matched to a gene; V was cut back by 4 bases and J by 9 bases. CDR3 length: 15 amino acids. The CDR3 nucleotides read TGTGCCAGCAGCTCCCACCAAACAGGGGTTTCACCCCTCCACTTT. It codes for CASSSHQTGVSPLHF.

This sequence joins TRBV5-5 and TRBJ2-7; the match to TRBD2 covers 12 bases. The end of the DNA fits TRBJ2-5 better, so the J call may be wrong. Germline CDR1 reads SGHKS; CDR2 reads YYEKEE (reference sequence). The CDR3 has 16 residues. The CDR3 coding sequence is TGTGCCAGCAGCTTGACTAGCGGGAGGCCCCAGGGGACCCAGTACTTC. This translates into CASSLTSGRPQGTQYF.

This clonotype has a handful of counts. The chain joins TRBV7-9 to TRBJ2-1; no clear D. The CDR3 is made up of 14 amino acids. Germline V gene sequence: CDR1 SEHNR, CDR2 FQNEAQ (reference sequence). The germline V and J ends were trimmed by 3 bases and 9 bases, with 15 bases remaining between them. The CDR3 DNA follows: TGTGCCAGCAGCTTCCCGCCCCCACCAATTGAGCAGTTCTTC. Its protein product is CASSFPPPPIEQFF.

This CDR3 reads CSAQRPANTEAFF. Here the CDR3 DNA reads TGCAGTGCTCAGCGGCCAGCGAACACTGAAGCTTTCTTT. The chain combines TRBV20-1 with TRBJ1-1, with D uncertain. The V gene's germline CDR1 is DFQATT and CDR2 SNEGSKA (reference sequence). The CDR3 has 13 residues. With 5 bases removed from V and 1 base from J, the gap between germline ends came to 11 bases.

The chain has TRBV4-2 and TRBJ1-4; weak D call: TRBD1 (5 bases). CDR3 length: 16 amino acids. Germline V gene lookup returns CDR1 LGHNA and CDR2 YNFKEQ. V lost 0 bases and J lost 8, with 16 bases in between. The CDR3 loop reads CASSQDVAGLGEKLFF. The CDR3 bases are TGTGCCAGCAGCCAAGATGTGGCGGGGCTCGGAGAAAAACTGTTTTTT.